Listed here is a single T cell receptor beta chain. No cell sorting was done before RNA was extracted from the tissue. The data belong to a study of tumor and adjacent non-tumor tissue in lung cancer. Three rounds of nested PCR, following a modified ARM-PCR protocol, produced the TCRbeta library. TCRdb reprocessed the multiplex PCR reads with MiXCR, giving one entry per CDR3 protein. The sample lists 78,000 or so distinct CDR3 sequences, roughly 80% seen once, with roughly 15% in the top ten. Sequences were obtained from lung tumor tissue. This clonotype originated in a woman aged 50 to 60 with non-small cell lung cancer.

The CDR3 spells CASSARQGVSYNEQFF. In DNA form, the CDR3 reads TGTGCCAGCAGCGCTAGACAGGGGGTCTCCTACAATGAGCAGTTCTTC. The chain employs TRBV9 and TRBJ2-1; 9 bases agree with TRBD1. The CDR3 runs 16 residues. CDR1 is SGDLS and CDR2 is YYNGEE in the germline V gene. The junction had 4 bases not matched to a gene; V was cut back by 3 bases and J by 0 bases.